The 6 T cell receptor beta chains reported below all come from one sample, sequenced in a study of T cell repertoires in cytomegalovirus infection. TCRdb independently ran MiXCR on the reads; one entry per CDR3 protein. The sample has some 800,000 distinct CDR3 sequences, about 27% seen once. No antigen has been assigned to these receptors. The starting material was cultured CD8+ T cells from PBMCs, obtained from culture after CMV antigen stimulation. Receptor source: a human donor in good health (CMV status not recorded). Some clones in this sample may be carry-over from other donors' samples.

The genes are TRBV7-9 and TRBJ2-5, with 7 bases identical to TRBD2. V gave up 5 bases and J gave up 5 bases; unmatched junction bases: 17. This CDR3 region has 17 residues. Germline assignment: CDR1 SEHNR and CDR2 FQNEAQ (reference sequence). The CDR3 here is CASSPRSGGGVGETQYF. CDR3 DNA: TGTGCCAGCAGCCCCCGGTCGGGCGGGGGAGTAGGGGAGACCCAGTACTTC.

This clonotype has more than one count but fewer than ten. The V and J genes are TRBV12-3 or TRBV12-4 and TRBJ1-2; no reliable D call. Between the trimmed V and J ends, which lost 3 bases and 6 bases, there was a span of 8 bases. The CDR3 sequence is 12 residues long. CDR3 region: CASSFEGHGYTF. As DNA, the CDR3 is TGTGCCAGCAGTTTTGAAGGTCATGGCTACACCTTC.

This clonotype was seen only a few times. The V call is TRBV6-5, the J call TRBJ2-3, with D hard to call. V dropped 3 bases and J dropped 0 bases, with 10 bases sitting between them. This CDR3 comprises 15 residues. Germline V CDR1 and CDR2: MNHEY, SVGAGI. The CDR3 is CASSYGGMSTDTQYF. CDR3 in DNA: TGTGCCAGCAGTTATGGCGGCATGAGCACAGATACGCAGTATTTT.

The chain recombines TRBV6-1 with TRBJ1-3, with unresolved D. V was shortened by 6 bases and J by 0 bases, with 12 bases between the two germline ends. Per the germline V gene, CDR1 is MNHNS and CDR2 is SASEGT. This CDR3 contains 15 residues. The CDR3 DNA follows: TGTGCCAGCAGACCTCGGGTCAGCTCTGGAAACACCATATATTTT. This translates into CASRPRVSSGNTIYF.

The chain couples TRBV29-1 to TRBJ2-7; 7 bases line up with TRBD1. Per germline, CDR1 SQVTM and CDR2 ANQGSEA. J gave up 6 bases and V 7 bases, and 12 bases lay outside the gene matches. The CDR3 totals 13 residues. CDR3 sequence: CSAETGKSSEQYF. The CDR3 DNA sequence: TGCAGCGCTGAGACAGGGAAAAGTTCCGAGCAGTACTTC.

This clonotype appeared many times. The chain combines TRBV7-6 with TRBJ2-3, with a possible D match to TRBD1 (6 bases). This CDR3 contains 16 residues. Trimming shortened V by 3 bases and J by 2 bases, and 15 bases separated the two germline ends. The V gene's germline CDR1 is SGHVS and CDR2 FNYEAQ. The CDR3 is CASSFRRGHLTDTQYF. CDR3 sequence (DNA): TGTGCCAGCAGCTTTCGAAGGGGACACCTCACAGATACGCAGTATTTT.